This T cell receptor beta chain was captured by sequencing in a study of metastatic and nonmetastatic thyroid tumors (dated by TCRdb to the early 2020s). Regarding the study in general: For patients with malignant and with benign thyroid disease, the researchers compared repertoires between peripheral blood samples and tumor or nodule tissue samples.

For this clone: No antigen is known for it. A read error may explain this, as a much larger clone is one base away.

The full study reports these points: In both blood and tumor samples, malignant tumors were reported to have significantly higher TCR beta diversity than benign nodules.

Before undergoing thyroid surgery, none of the patients had been given any kind of treatment. Patient clinical samples collected from about 2011 to 2019 were retrospectively analysed using T-cell receptor beta sequencing. The method was PCR. This sample was sequenced with an Illumina HiSeq 4000. The TCR beta-chain CDR3 region of each patient was profiled by high-throughput sequencing. Concerning the study's data processing: A classifier to discriminate distant-metastatic papillary thyroid cancer patients was built from CDR3 differences across clinicopathological groups. The Shannon index was used to assess repertoire diversity, and the Morisita-Horn index was used to assess tumor-blood repertoire similarity. TCRdb reanalyzed the raw reads on its own, using fastp at Q25 for trimming and MiXCR for clone calling, and kept in-frame beta chains. The V and J calls were determined by TCRdb, not by the authors. The sample table lists tens of thousands of clones, around 20% of them with a count of one. The ten most abundant clones make up 20% to 25% of the sample.

Input material: blood. The sequence came from a male donor with papillary thyroid cancer or a benign thyroid nodule (not recorded which). Some clones in this sample may be carry-over from other donors' samples.

The CDR3 has the sequence CASSSPFSGPVNTQYF. The DNA is as follows: TGTGCCAGCAGCTCCCCCTTTAGCGGGCCGGTGAATACGCAGTATTTT. The rearranged segments are TRBV5-4 and TRBJ2-3, with 7 bases matching TRBD2. CDR1 is given as SGHNT and CDR2 as YYREEE, both from the germline V gene (reference sequence). The cysteine opens and the phenylalanine closes a CDR3 of 16 amino acids. Left in the record is the CDR3 DNA by itself, 48 bases read in frame from the first base. The germline V end is reduced by 3 bases and the J end by 7 bases; junction bases left unmatched: 14.